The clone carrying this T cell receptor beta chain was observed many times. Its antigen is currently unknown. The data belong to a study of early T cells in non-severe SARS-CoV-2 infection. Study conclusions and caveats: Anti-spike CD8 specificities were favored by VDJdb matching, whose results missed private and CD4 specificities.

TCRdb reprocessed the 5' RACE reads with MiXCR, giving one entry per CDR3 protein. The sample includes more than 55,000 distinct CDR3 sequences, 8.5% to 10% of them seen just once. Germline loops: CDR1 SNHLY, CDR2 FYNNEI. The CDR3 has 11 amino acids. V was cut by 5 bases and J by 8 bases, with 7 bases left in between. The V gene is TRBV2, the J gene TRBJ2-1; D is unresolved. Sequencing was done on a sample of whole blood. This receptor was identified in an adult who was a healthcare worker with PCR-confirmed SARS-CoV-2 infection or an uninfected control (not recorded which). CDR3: CASSTYYEQFF. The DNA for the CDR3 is TGTGCCAGCAGTACTTACTATGAGCAGTTCTTC.